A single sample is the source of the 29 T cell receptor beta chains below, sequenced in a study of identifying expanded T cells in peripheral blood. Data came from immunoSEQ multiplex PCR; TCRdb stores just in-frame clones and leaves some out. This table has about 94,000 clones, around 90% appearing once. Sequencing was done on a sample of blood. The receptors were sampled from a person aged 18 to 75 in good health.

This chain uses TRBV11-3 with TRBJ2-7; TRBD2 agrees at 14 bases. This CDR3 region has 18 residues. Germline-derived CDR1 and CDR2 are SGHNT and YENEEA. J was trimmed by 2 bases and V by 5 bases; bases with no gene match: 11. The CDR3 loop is CASSAGTEGLAGAYEQYF. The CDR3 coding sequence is TGTGCCAGCAGCGCCGGGACAGAGGGACTAGCGGGGGCCTACGAGCAGTACTTC.

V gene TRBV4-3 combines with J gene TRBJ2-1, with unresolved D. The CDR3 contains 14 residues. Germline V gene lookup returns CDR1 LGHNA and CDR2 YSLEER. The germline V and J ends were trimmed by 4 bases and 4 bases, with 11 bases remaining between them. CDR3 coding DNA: TGCGCCAGCAGCCCGTGGACCAGTTACAATGAGCAGTTCTTC. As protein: CASSPWTSYNEQFF.

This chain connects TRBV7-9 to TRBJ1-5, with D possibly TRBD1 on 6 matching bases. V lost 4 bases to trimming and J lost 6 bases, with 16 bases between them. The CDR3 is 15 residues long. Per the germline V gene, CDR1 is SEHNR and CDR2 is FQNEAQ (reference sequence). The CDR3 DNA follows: TGTGCCAGCAGCTCGGGTGGGCAGGGGATTCAGCCCCAGCATTTT. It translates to CASSSGGQGIQPQHF.

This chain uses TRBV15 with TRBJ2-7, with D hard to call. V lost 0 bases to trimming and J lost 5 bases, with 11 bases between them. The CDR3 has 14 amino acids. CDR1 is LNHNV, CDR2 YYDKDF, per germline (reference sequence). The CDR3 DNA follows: TGTGCCACCAGCAGAGATCTAGTAGCAAACGAGCAGTACTTC. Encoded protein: CATSRDLVANEQYF.

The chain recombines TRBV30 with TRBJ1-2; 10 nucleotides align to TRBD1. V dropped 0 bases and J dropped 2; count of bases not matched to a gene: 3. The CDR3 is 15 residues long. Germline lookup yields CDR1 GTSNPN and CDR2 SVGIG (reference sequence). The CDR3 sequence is CAWSVWGQGNYGYTF. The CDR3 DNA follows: TGTGCCTGGAGTGTCTGGGGACAGGGGAACTATGGCTACACCTTC.

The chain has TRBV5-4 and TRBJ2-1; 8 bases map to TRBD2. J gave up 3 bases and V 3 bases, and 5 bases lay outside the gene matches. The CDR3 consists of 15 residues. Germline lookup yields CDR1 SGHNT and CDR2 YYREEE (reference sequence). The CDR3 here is CASSSNSGDYNEQFF. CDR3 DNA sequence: TGTGCCAGCAGCTCGAATAGCGGGGACTACAATGAGCAGTTCTTC.

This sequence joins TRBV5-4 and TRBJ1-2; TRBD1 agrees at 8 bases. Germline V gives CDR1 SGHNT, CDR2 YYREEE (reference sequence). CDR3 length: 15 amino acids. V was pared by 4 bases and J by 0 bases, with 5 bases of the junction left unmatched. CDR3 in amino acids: CASSVNRGANYGYTF. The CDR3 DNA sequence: TGTGCCAGCAGCGTCAACAGGGGGGCTAACTATGGCTACACCTTC.

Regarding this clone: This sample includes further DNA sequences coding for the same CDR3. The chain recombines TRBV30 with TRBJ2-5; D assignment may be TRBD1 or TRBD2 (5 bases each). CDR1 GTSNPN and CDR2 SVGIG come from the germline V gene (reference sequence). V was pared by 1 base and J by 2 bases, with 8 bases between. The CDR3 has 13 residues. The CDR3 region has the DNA TGTGCCTGGAGTGGGGGACCTCAAGAGACCCAGTACTTC. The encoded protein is CAWSGGPQETQYF. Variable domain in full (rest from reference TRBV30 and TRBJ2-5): SQTIHQWPATLVQPVGSPLSLECTVEGTSNPNLYWYRQAAGRGLQLLFYSVGIGQISSEVPQNLSASRPQDRQFILSSKKLLLSDSGFYLCAWSGGPQETQYFGPGTRLLVL.

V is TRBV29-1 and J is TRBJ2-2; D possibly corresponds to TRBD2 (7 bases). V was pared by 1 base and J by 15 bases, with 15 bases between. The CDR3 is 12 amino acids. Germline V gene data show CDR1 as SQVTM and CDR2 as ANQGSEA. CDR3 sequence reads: CSVEAVGGAVFF. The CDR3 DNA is TGCAGCGTTGAAGCGGTAGGGGGGGCGGTGTTTTTT.

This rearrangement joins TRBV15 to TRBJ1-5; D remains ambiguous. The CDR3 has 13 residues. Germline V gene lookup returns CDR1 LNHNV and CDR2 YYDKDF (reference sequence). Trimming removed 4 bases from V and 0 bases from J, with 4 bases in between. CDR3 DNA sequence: TGTGCCACCAGCACTGATAGCAATCAGCCCCAGCATTTT. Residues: CATSTDSNQPQHF.

CDR3 sequence: CASSLGTGRGEQYF. The CDR3 bases are TGTGCCAGCAGCTTGGGGACAGGGCGGGGCGAGCAGTACTTC. The chain has TRBV7-2 and TRBJ2-7; 9 bases map to TRBD1. Per germline, CDR1 SGHTA and CDR2 FQGNSA. The CDR3 spans 14 residues. V was clipped by 3 bases and J by 6 bases; unmatched bases: 6.

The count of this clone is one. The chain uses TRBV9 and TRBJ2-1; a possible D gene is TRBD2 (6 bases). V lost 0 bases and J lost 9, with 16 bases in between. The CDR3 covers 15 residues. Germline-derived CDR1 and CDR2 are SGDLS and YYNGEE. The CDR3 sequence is CASSVDGRRGSEQFF. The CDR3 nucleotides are TGTGCCAGCAGCGTAGACGGGAGAAGAGGAAGTGAGCAGTTCTTC.

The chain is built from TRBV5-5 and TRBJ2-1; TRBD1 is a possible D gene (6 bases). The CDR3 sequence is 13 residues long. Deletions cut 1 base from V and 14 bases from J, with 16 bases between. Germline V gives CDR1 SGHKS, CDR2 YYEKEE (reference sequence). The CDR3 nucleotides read TGTGCCAGCAGCTTGAAGTACAGGGAAGGGGAGTTCTTC. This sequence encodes CASSLKYREGEFF.

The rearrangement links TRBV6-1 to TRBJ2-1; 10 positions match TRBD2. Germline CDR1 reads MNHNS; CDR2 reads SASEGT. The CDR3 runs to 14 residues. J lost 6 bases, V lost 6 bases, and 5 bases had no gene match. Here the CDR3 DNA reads TGTGCCAGCAGCCTAGCGGGGGCATTCAATGAGCAGTTCTTC. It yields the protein CASSLAGAFNEQFF.

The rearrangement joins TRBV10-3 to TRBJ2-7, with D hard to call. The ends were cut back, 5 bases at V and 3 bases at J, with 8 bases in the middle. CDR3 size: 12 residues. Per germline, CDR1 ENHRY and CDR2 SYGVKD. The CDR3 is CAISYRGYEQYF. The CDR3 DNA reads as TGTGCCATCAGTTACAGAGGCTACGAGCAGTACTTC.

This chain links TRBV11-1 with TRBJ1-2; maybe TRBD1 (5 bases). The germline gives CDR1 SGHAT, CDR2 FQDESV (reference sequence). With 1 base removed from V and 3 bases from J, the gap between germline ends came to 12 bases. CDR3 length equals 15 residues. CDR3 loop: CASSLVGREDYGYTF. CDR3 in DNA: TGTGCCAGCAGCTTAGTTGGCAGGGAGGACTATGGCTACACCTTC.

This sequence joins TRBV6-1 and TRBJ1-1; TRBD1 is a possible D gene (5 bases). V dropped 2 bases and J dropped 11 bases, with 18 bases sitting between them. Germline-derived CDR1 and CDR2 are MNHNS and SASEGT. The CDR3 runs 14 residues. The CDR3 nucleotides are TGTGCCAGCAGTGAACGGATTAGAAAGGGGACGGCTTTCTTT. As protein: CASSERIRKGTAFF.

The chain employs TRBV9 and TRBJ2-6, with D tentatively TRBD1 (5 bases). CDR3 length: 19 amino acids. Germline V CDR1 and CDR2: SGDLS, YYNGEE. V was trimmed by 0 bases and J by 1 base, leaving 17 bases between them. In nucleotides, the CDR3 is TGTGCCAGCAGCGTAGCTCGGCAGGGTGTACAATCTGGGGCCAACGTCCTGACTTTC. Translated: CASSVARQGVQSGANVLTF.

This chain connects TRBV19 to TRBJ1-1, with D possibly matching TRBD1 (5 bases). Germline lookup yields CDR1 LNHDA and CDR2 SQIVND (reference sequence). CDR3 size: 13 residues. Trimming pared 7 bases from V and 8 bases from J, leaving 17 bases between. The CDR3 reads CASNELPQGEAFF. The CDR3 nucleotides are TGTGCCAGTAACGAATTACCGCAGGGAGAAGCTTTCTTT.

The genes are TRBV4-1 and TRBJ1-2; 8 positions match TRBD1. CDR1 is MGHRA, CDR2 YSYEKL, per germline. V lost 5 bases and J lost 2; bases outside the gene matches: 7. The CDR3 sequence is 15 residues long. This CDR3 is CASSFRQGMNYGYTF. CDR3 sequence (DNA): TGCGCCAGCAGCTTCCGACAGGGGATGAACTATGGCTACACCTTC.

The CDR3 nucleotides are TGCGCCAGCAGCCTGCGAGTCAGCCTCACAGATACGCAGTATTTT. It is translated as CASSLRVSLTDTQYF. The chain uses TRBV5-1 and TRBJ2-3; D call uncertain. CDR1 is SGHRS and CDR2 is YFSETQ in the germline V gene. Trimming removed 4 bases at V and 2 bases at J, with 14 bases between. The CDR3 runs to 15 residues.

CDR3 in amino acids: CASSLGTTGNTIYF. CDR3 nucleotides: TGTGCCAGCAGTTTAGGGACAACCGGAAACACCATATATTTT. The chain links TRBV28 to TRBJ1-3, with D tentatively TRBD1 (6 bases). Germline V gene sequence: CDR1 MDHEN, CDR2 SYDVKM. V lost 2 bases to trimming and J lost 4 bases, with 9 bases between them. The length of the CDR3 is 14 residues.

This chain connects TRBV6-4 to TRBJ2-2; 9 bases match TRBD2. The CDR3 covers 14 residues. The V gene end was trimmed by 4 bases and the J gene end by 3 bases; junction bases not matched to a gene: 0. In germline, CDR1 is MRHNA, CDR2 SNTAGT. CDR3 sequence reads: CASSVAGDTGELFF. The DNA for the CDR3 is TGTGCCAGCAGTGTAGCGGGAGACACCGGGGAGCTGTTTTTT.

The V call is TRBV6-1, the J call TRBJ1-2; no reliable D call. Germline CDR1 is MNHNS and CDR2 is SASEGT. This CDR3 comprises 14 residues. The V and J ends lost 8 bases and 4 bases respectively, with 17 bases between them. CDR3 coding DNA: TGTGCCAGCGGGAACTGGCTCCTCTCCTATGGCTACACCTTC. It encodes CASGNWLLSYGYTF.

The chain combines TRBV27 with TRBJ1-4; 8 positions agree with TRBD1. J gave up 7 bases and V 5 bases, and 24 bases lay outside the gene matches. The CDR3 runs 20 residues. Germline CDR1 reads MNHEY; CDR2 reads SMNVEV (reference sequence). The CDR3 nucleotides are TGTGCCAGCAGTCGCGGTGGGGGTTTCTTTGGTCAGGGGGCGGGTGAAAAACTGTTTTTT. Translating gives CASSRGGGFFGQGAGEKLFF.

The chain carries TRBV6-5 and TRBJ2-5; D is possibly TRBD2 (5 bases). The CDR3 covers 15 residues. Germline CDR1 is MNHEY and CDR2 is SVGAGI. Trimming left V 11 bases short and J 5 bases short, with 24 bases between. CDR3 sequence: CAAKRGYGVGETQYF. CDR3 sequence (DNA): TGTGCCGCCAAGCGAGGGTATGGGGTAGGGGAGACCCAGTACTTC.

The CDR3 sequence is CASTDIRGGGTEAFF. CDR3 sequence (DNA): TGTGCCAGCACCGACATTCGCGGGGGTGGAACTGAAGCTTTCTTT. The chain joins TRBV11-2 to TRBJ1-1, with D possibly TRBD1 on 5 matching bases. Germline CDR1 and CDR2: SGHAT and FQNNGV. The CDR3 has 15 amino acids. V gave up 7 bases and J gave up 5 bases, with 20 bases separating them.

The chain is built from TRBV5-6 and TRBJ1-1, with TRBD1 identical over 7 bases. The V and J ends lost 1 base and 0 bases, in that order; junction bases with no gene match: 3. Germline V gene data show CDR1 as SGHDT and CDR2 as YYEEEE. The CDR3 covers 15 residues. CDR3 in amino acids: CASSLTGELNTEAFF. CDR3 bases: TGTGCCAGCAGCTTGACAGGGGAACTGAACACTGAAGCTTTCTTT.

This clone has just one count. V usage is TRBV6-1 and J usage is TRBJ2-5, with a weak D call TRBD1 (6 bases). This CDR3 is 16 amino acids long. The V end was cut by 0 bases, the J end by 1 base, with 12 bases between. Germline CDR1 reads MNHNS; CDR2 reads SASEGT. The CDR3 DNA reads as TGTGCCAGCAGTGAAGCTCACAGGGAACCCCAAGAGACCCAGTACTTC. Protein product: CASSEAHREPQETQYF.